This T cell receptor (beta chain) was sequenced for a study of CD4 T cells in relation to SARS-CoV-2 and coronaviruses (dated by TCRdb to 2020 to 2023). Turning to the overall study: Shared crossreactive spike epitopes were mapped to their HLA restriction using patient-derived lymphoblastoid cell lines. The Adaptive Biotechnologies TCR-sequencing kit was used to sequence samples from a few pre-COVID donors and the naive versus memory experiments, whereas other data were Illumina-based. Expansion assays from other donors in the study were sequenced with a different, Illumina-based TCR-beta assay. Memory CD4+ T cell crossreactivity between SARS-CoV-2 and common cold coronavirus spike proteins was assessed at the TCR clonotype level in the study.

General conclusions and limits of the study: Because the crossreactivity analysis focused on spike protein, crossreactivity against other viral proteins was not assessed. In about 71% of donors, memory CD4+ clonotypes turned up that crossrecognized SARS-CoV-2 and at least one common cold coronavirus spike. Compared with monoreactive clones, crossreactive clones had significantly weaker SARS-CoV-2-driven expansion, a result consistent with antigenic imprinting. Pre-pandemic and post-infection samples were not both contributed by any donor, so tracing of the source of pre-existing responses was limited. Naive versus memory sequencing indicated that memory recall responses, rather than primary responses primed during culture, are detected by the assay. The study was limited by small numbers of patients and tested TCRs.

About this clone: It lacks a known antigen. Base qualities are not recorded, but no much larger clone differs from it by a single base.

CD4+ T cells from unexposed donors were collected before the COVID-19 pandemic (2011-2018). Naive and memory CD4+ T cells were separated from cryopreserved PBMCs by first enriching for CD4 and then performing EasySep naive CD4+ T cell enrichment. Leukapheresis product for the unexposed donors was bought commercially. Ficoll-Paque PLUS gradient centrifugation was used to isolate PBMCs from either whole blood or leukapheresis product. PBMCs were either cryopreserved at -140 degrees C or used fresh in the expansion assay. The QIAamp Micro DNA Kit was used to extract genomic DNA from the CD4+ T cells. Deep-resolution immunoSEQ TCR-beta sequencing was performed on DNA from uncultured naive and memory CD4+ T cells. The paper's data handling went like this. Preprocessing removed nonproductive sequences and CDR3s not starting with C, not ending with F or W, or shorter than 7 amino acids. Cultured and uncultured naive and memory CD4+ repertoires were searched for previously identified spike- and CEF-reactive CDR3s. Pairwise Levenshtein distance, computed with the stringdist R package after three terminal residues were trimmed from each end, was used as the measure of CDR3 homology. The table was pulled from immuneACCESS by TCRdb, which kept in-frame rearrangements only. Such tables lose some clones; where checked, under half of the loss comes from unresolved V genes, and the rest has no known cause. D and trimming were read from the DNA, whereas the V and J calls and clone size are those reported in that table. Here the sample has just under 65,000 clones; around 93% occur a single time. Over 0.11% of the sample is taken by the ten largest.

The germline V and J ends show losses of 4 bases and 2 bases respectively, and no gene match explains 7 bases of the junction. The cysteine opens and the phenylalanine closes a CDR3 of 17 amino acids. Just CDR3 DNA is preserved here, 51 bases in frame from base 1. Via the germline V gene, CDR1 is KGHDR and CDR2 SFDVKD. The rearranged segments are TRBV24-1 and TRBJ2-2; 9 of the junction bases match TRBD1. The sequence was obtained from a human donor in good health. Sequenced input: naive CD4+ T cells from PBMCs. The sample's cell subset or site label, in plain terms: naive CD4+ T cells isolated by negative enrichment. The nucleotide sequence reads as follows: TGTGCCACCAGTGACCCCAACAGGGGGCGAAACACCGGGGAGCTGTTTTTT. Translation gives CATSDPNRGRNTGELFF.